One and the same sample provided the 13 T cell receptor beta chains below, sequenced in a study of cytomegalovirus exposure and HLA in healthy donors. PCR used 60 Vbeta primers and 13 Jbeta primers. Only in-frame clones appear in the TCRdb table, and some are missing; sequencing was by immunoSEQ multiplex PCR. The sample lists about 160,000 clones, approximately 78% occurring once. Sequencing used PBMCs. The receptors originated from a young woman in good health and CMV-seropositive.

The CDR3 nucleotides are TGTGCCAGCTCACCAGTGAGGACAGGGGGGAACACCGGGGAGCTGTTTTTT. Its protein is CASSPVRTGGNTGELFF. This chain connects TRBV18 to TRBJ2-2, with TRBD1 matching over 10 bases. The CDR3 runs 17 residues. J gave up 1 base and V 2 bases, and 4 bases lay outside the gene matches. The germline gives CDR1 KGHSH, CDR2 LQKENI.

The V and J genes are TRBV28 and TRBJ1-2; 9 bases line up with TRBD1. This CDR3 region has 15 residues. CDR1 and CDR2 (germline): MDHEN, SYDVKM. Trimming removed 6 bases from V and 4 bases from J; junction bases left unmatched: 9. The CDR3 nucleotides are TGTGCCAGCAGGGCCGGGACAGGGTTGGGCTATGGCTACACCTTC. The encoded protein is CASRAGTGLGYGYTF.

The rearrangement uses TRBV29-1 and TRBJ2-3; D is perhaps TRBD1 (7 bases). The V gene's germline CDR1 is SQVTM and CDR2 ANQGSEA. With 6 bases removed from V and 0 bases from J, the gap between germline ends came to 10 bases. The CDR3 consists of 13 residues. CDR3 DNA sequence: TGCAGCGTGCAGGGGGGTAGCACAGATACGCAGTATTTT. Protein sequence: CSVQGGSTDTQYF.

The count of this clone is one. No conserved phenylalanine or tryptophan is present at the end of the CDR3, so a read error is the likely explanation. The DNA is left out, because the CDR3 cannot be placed on it with certainty; the CDR3 is given as TCRdb lists it. The chain couples TRBV21-1 to TRBJ2-6; the table calls TRBD1, which could not be checked here. TRBV21-1 is given as a pseudogene. Inclusive of both ends, the CDR3 amounts to 13 amino acids. This chain's CDR3 is CASSRRKDRDRPL.

The chain combines TRBV6-1 with TRBJ2-7; weak D call: TRBD1 (6 bases). The CDR3 sequence is 16 residues long. Per germline, CDR1 MNHNS and CDR2 SASEGT. V gave up 4 bases and J gave up 3 bases, with 19 bases separating them. The CDR3 DNA reads TGTGCCAGCAGTGGCAACGCCGGGACAAAACGCTACGAGCAGTACTTC. Translation: CASSGNAGTKRYEQYF.

This chain uses TRBV11-1 with TRBJ1-1; TRBD1 matches at 9 bases. This CDR3 comprises 13 residues. The junction had 4 bases not matched to a gene; V was cut back by 3 bases and J by 8 bases. Germline V gene sequence: CDR1 SGHAT, CDR2 FQDESV (reference sequence). The CDR3: CASSLGQGREAFF. DNA of the CDR3: TGTGCCAGCAGCTTGGGACAGGGTCGGGAAGCTTTCTTT.

The CDR3 protein is CASSPLTGVNEKLFF. In DNA form, the CDR3 reads TGTGCCAGCTCCCCTTTGACAGGGGTTAATGAAAAACTGTTTTTT. V gene TRBV18 combines with J gene TRBJ1-4; 8 positions agree with TRBD1. Germline loops: CDR1 KGHSH, CDR2 LQKENI. J gave up 4 bases and V 6 bases, and 7 bases lay outside the gene matches. This CDR3 is 15 amino acids long.

The chain recombines TRBV4-2 with TRBJ2-5; 10 nucleotides line up with TRBD2. CDR3 size: 18 residues. J gave up 1 base and V 1 base, and 9 bases lay outside the gene matches. Germline V gene data show CDR1 as LGHNA and CDR2 as YNFKEQ. The CDR3: CASSQVERGGGSQETQYF. The DNA for the CDR3 is TGTGCCAGCAGCCAAGTAGAGCGGGGGGGCGGTTCCCAAGAGACCCAGTACTTC.

V gene TRBV30 combines with J gene TRBJ1-2; D not certain. V was clipped by 0 bases and J by 3 bases, with 5 bases between them. There are 12 residues in the CDR3. Germline V lookup: CDR1 GTSNPN, CDR2 SVGIG (reference sequence). CDR3 loop: CAWSVSYYGYTF. For the CDR3, the DNA is TGTGCCTGGAGTGTAAGCTACTATGGCTACACCTTC.

V and J are TRBV15 and TRBJ2-5; 7 nucleotides line up with TRBD2. The trim removed 5 bases at V and 4 bases at J, leaving 7 bases unmatched. Germline CDR1 LNHNV, CDR2 YYDKDF (reference sequence). The CDR3 consists of 14 residues. The CDR3 DNA reads TGTGCCACCAGCCCGGGACTAAGGGTAGAGACCCAGTACTTC. It yields the protein CATSPGLRVETQYF.

This clone was seen only a few times. This rearrangement joins TRBV6-6 to TRBJ1-5; D is ambiguous. The CDR3 extends over 12 amino acids. From germline, CDR1 is MNHNY and CDR2 SVGAGI (reference sequence). Trimming shortened V by 2 bases and J by 5 bases, and 4 bases separated the two germline ends. For the CDR3, the DNA is TGTGCCAGCAGTTACCAGGATCAGCCCCAGCATTTT. Residues: CASSYQDQPQHF.

This chain connects TRBV7-2 to TRBJ2-1; TRBD2 matches 9 bases. After removal of 4 bases from V and 5 bases from J, the junction contained 3 bases not matched to a gene. CDR3 length: 14 residues. The germline V gene has CDR1 SGHTA and CDR2 FQGNSA. The CDR3 loop is CASSYLAGNNEQFF. Written as DNA, the CDR3 is TGTGCCAGCAGCTATCTAGCGGGGAACAATGAGCAGTTCTTC.

The J gene is TRBJ1-2, the V gene TRBV29-1; weak D call: TRBD1 (5 bases). Germline CDR1 SQVTM, CDR2 ANQGSEA. The CDR3 spans 14 residues. V lost 7 bases, J lost 0 bases, and 15 bases lay in between. Here the CDR3 reads CSALKTATNYGYTF. In DNA form, the CDR3 reads TGCAGCGCCCTAAAGACAGCGACTAACTATGGCTACACCTTC. Variable domain in full (rest from reference TRBV29-1 and TRBJ1-2): SAVISQKPSRDICQRGTSLTIQCQVDSQVTMMFWYRQQPGQSLTLIATANQGSEATYESGFVIDKFPISRPNLTFSTLTVSNMSPEDSSIYLCSALKTATNYGYTFGSGTRLTVV.